This T cell receptor (beta chain) came from a study of shared clonotypes between healthy human individuals. Naive CD8 populations comprised CD45RO-negative cells positively selected for CCR7, excluding terminally differentiated effector memory CD45RA+ cells. TCRdb's copy holds only in-frame clones and misses some; the assay was immunoSEQ multiplex PCR. Among roughly 2,000,000 clones listed, about 94% were seen once. V lost 0 bases, J lost 3 bases, and 12 bases stayed unmatched. From germline, CDR1 is SGDLS and CDR2 YYNGEE. This CDR3 spans 18 amino acids. The sequence derives from a man aged 18 to 30 in good health. The sample consisted of naive CD8+ T cells sorted from blood. This chain joins TRBV9 and TRBJ1-2; the match to TRBD1 covers 9 bases. CDR3 in amino acids: CASSVATRQGVGDYGYTF. The CDR3 bases are TGTGCCAGCAGCGTAGCTACGCGACAGGGGGTAGGTGACTATGGCTACACCTTC.